Listed here are 7 T cell receptor beta chains from one sample, sequenced in a study of cytomegalovirus exposure and HLA in healthy donors. 60 Vbeta and 13 Jbeta primers were used in PCR. TCRdb keeps only in-frame clones here, not all; method: immunoSEQ multiplex PCR. Counted here are 95,000 to 150,000 clones, around 80% occurring once; the ten biggest clones make up 0.95% to 1.4%. Sequencing input: PBMCs. These receptors came from a woman aged 25-40 years in good health and CMV-seronegative.

This clone has a single count. This chain connects TRBV7-2 to TRBJ1-1; possibly TRBD1 for D (5 bases). Germline V gene sequence: CDR1 SGHTA, CDR2 FQGNSA. This CDR3 comprises 15 residues. V gave up 5 bases and J gave up 0 bases, with 13 bases separating them. The CDR3 loop reads CASSLSGRVNTEAFF. The CDR3 region has the DNA TGTGCCAGCAGCCTCTCAGGGAGGGTGAACACTGAAGCTTTCTTT. The variable domain in full, with the rest retrieved from reference TRBV7-2 and TRBJ1-1, is GAGVSQSPSNKVTEKGKDVELRCDPISGHTALYWYRQSLGQGLEFLIYFQGNSAPDKSGLPSDRFSAERTGGSVSTLTIQRTQQEDSAVYLCASSLSGRVNTEAFFGQGTRLTVV.

This rearrangement joins TRBV6-1 to TRBJ1-2; 9 bases line up with TRBD1. There are 16 residues in the CDR3. Trimming took 4 bases from V and 6 from J; bases not matched to a gene: 12. Germline assignment: CDR1 MNHNS and CDR2 SASEGT. The CDR3 loop is CASSAGGSDRGDGYTF. CDR3 nucleotide sequence: TGTGCCAGCAGTGCGGGGGGGTCTGACAGGGGGGATGGCTACACCTTC.

The V and J genes are TRBV4-2 and TRBJ2-1; TRBD2 matches at 8 bases. Germline lookup yields CDR1 LGHNA and CDR2 YNFKEQ. V lost 4 bases, J lost 6 bases, and 8 bases stayed unmatched. The CDR3 has 15 residues. The CDR3: CASSPTSAEVNEQFF. The DNA for the CDR3 is TGTGCCAGCAGCCCGACTAGCGCCGAGGTCAATGAGCAGTTCTTC.

The V call is TRBV18, the J call TRBJ2-5; 12 nucleotides align to TRBD2. The CDR3 is 15 residues long. V was pared by 5 bases and J by 1 base, with 2 bases of the junction left unmatched. Germline assignment: CDR1 KGHSH and CDR2 LQKENI. Here the CDR3 DNA reads TGTGCCAGCTCATCGACTAGCGGGGGCCAAGAGACCCAGTACTTC. Translating it yields CASSSTSGGQETQYF.

V and J are TRBV13 and TRBJ2-1; TRBD1 matches at 7 bases. The CDR3 consists of 15 residues. Germline V gives CDR1 PRHDT, CDR2 FYEKMQ (reference sequence). Trimming at V came to 6 bases and at J to 6 bases, leaving 11 bases not matched to a gene. The CDR3 DNA follows: TGTGCCAGCAGTCATGACAGGGCGTCCGCCAATGAGCAGTTCTTC. Its translation: CASSHDRASANEQFF.

The chain uses TRBV7-2 and TRBJ2-7, with 8 bases identical to TRBD2. The CDR3 has 14 amino acids. The J segment lost 5 bases and the V segment lost 2 bases, leaving 5 bases of the junction unmatched. Germline V gives CDR1 SGHTA, CDR2 FQGNSA. DNA of the CDR3: TGTGCCAGCAGCTTACGGCTAGCGGGCCACGAGCAGTACTTC. Protein: CASSLRLAGHEQYF. The full variable domain, completed using reference TRBV7-2 and TRBJ2-7, is GAGVSQSPSNKVTEKGKDVELRCDPISGHTALYWYRQSLGQGLEFLIYFQGNSAPDKSGLPSDRFSAERTGGSVSTLTIQRTQQEDSAVYLCASSLRLAGHEQYFGPGTRLTVT.

The chain recombines TRBV14 with TRBJ1-1, with D possibly being TRBD1 (6 bases). Germline V lookup: CDR1 SGHDN, CDR2 FVKESK. CDR3 length equals 14 residues. The V gene lost 0 bases and the J gene lost 8 bases, with 13 bases spanning the gap. The CDR3 sequence: CASSQDTGTLEAFF. In nucleotides, the CDR3 is TGTGCCAGCAGCCAAGACACCGGGACATTGGAAGCTTTCTTT.